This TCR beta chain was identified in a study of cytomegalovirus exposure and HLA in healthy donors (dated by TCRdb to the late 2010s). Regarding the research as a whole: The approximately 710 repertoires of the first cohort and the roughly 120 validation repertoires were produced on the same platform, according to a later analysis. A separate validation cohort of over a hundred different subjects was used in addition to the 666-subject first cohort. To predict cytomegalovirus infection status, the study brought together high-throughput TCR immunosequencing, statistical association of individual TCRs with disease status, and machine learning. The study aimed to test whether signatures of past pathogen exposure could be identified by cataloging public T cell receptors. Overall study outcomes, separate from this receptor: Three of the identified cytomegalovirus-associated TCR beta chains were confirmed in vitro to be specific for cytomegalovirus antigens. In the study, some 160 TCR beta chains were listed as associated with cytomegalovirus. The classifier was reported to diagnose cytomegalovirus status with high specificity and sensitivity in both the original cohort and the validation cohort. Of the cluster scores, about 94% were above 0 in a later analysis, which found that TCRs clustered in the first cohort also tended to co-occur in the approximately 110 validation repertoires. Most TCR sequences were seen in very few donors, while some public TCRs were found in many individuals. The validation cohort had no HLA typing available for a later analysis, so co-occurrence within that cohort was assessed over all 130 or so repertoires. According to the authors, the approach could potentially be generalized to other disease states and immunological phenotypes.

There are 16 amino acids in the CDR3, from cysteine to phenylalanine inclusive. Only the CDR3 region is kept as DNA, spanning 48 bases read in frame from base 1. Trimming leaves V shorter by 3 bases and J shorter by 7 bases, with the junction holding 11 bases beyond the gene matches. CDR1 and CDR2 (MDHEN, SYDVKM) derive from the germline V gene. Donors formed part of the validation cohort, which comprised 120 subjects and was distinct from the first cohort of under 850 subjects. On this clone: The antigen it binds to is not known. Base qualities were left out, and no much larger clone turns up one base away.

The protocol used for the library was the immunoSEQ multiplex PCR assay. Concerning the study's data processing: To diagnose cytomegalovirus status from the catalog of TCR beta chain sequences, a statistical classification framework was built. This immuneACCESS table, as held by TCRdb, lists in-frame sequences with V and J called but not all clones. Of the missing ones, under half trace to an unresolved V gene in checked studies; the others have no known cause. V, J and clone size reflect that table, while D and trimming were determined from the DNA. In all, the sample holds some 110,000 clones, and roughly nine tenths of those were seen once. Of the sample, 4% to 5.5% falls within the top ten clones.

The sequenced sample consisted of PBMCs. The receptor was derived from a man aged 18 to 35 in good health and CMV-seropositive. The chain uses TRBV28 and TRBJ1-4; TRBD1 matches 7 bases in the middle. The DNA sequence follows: TGTGCCAGCAGTTTCAGCAGGGGGGTAATGCGTGAAAAACTGTTTTTT. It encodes CASSFSRGVMREKLFF.